This note documents a single T cell receptor beta chain sequence. This specimen belongs to a study of control samples from healthy donors and cancer patients. Repertoires were generated with immunoSEQ multiplex PCR, while TCRdb's copy carries only in-frame clones and drops some. The sample lists some 90,000 clones; about 88% were seen once. Unmatched junction bases numbered 9, after V lost 0 bases and J lost 5 bases. The CDR3 extends over 18 amino acids. CDR1 is SGDLS and CDR2 is YYNGEE in the germline V gene. This receptor was obtained from a woman aged 45-65 years in good health. The V call is TRBV9, the J call TRBJ1-4; 11 bases agree with TRBD1. Sequenced input: blood. The CDR3 coding sequence is TGTGCCAGCAGCGTAGTAAGGGACAGGGGGTGGGAGAATGAAAAACTGTTTTTT. Translation gives CASSVVRDRGWENEKLFF.